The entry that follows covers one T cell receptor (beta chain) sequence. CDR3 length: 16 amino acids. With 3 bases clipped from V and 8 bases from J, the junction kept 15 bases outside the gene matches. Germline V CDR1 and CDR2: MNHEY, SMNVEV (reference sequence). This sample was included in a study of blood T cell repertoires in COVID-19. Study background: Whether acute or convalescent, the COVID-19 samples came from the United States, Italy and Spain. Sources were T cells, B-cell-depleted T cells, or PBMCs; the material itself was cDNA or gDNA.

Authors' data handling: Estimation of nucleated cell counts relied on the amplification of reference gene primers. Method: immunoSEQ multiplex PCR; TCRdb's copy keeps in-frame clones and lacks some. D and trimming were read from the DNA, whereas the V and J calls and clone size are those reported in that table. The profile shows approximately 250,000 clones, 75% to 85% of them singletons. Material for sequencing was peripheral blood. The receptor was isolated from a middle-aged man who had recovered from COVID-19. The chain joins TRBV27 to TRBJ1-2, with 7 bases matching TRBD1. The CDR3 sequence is CASSFAGGTVLEGYTF. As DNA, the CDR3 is TGTGCCAGCAGTTTCGCAGGGGGGACCGTTCTTGAAGGCTACACCTTC.